These 23 T cell receptor beta chains were sequenced from one sample in a study of cytomegalovirus exposure and HLA in healthy donors. With 60 Vbeta and 13 Jbeta primers, the PCR was carried out. Clones were sequenced by immunoSEQ multiplex PCR, and TCRdb holds only the in-frame ones, with some missing. There are fewer than 140,000 clones in the sample; 65% to 90% occur only once, and 1.5% to 2% lies in the top ten. The source material was PBMCs. The receptors shown here come from a man aged 50 to 60 in good health and CMV-seronegative.

The chain employs TRBV18 and TRBJ1-3; perhaps TRBD1 as D (6 bases). Deletions cut 3 bases from V and 6 bases from J, with 21 bases between. The CDR3 loop spans 17 amino acids. The germline V gene encodes CDR1 KGHSH and CDR2 LQKENI. The CDR3 nucleotides read TGTGCCAGCTCACCCAACAGGGCCGCTATGCAAGAAAACACCATATATTTT. It specifies CASSPNRAAMQENTIYF. The whole variable domain, remainder taken from reference TRBV18 and TRBJ1-3, is NAGVMQNPRHLVRRRGQEARLRCSPMKGHSHVYWYRQLPEEGLKFMVYLQKENIIDESGMPKERFSAEFPKEGPSILRIQQVVRGDSAAYFCASSPNRAAMQENTIYFGEGSWLTVV.

This sequence joins TRBV7-8 and TRBJ2-6; no clear D gene. The V gene lost 4 bases and the J gene lost 2 bases, with 15 bases spanning the gap. The CDR3 is 17 residues long. Looked up from germline, CDR1 is SGHVS and CDR2 is FQNEAQ. Written as DNA, the CDR3 is TGTGCCAGCAGCTCCTCTCTCCCCTTCCCTGGGGCCAACGTCCTGACTTTC. This sequence encodes CASSSSLPFPGANVLTF.

The chain joins TRBV11-2 to TRBJ1-5; tentatively, D is TRBD1 (6 bases). The germline gives CDR1 SGHAT, CDR2 FQNNGV. Trimming took 5 bases from V and 1 from J, leaving 15 bases between them. This CDR3 has 16 amino acids. The CDR3 region has the DNA TGTGCCAGCAGCCTCCTAGGGGGGGTGAGCAATCAGCCCCAGCATTTT. This encodes CASSLLGGVSNQPQHF.

The genes are TRBV28 and TRBJ1-2; D is ambiguous. The CDR3 has 12 amino acids. Per the germline V gene, CDR1 is MDHEN and CDR2 is SYDVKM. The V gene lost 5 bases and the J gene lost 5 bases, with 9 bases spanning the gap. The CDR3 DNA is TGTGCCAGCAGTACGACGGGGTATGGCTACACCTTC. Residues: CASSTTGYGYTF.

This chain joins TRBV6-6 and TRBJ2-2; perhaps TRBD1 as D (7 bases). The germline V and J ends were trimmed by 8 bases and 0 bases, with 10 bases remaining between them. The CDR3 loop spans 14 amino acids. The germline V gene encodes CDR1 MNHNY and CDR2 SVGAGI (reference sequence). The CDR3 nucleotides are TGTGCCAGCGGCGGGACAGCGAACACCGGGGAGCTGTTTTTT. Amino acids: CASGGTANTGELFF.

This chain uses TRBV6-1 with TRBJ1-1, with 7 bases identical to TRBD1. Losses at the gene ends were 5 bases for V and 0 bases for J; bases not matched to a gene: 6. Germline CDR1 and CDR2: MNHNS and SASEGT. This CDR3 region has 15 residues. In DNA form, the CDR3 reads TGTGCCAGCAGTCCGGGACAGCCCATGAACACTGAAGCTTTCTTT. Translated: CASSPGQPMNTEAFF.

This clone showed up just once. V gene TRBV19 combines with J gene TRBJ1-5; possibly TRBD1 for D (6 bases). The CDR3 spans 14 residues. CDR1 is LNHDA, CDR2 SQIVND, per germline (reference sequence). V was cut by 5 bases and J by 2 bases, with 10 bases left in between. The CDR3 DNA follows: TGTGCCAGTAGTGAGGGGGGGCGCAATCAGCCCCAGCATTTT. This codes for CASSEGGRNQPQHF.

This chain joins TRBV6-5 and TRBJ2-2, with TRBD1 identical over 12 bases. The CDR3 has 15 amino acids. Germline CDR1 MNHEY, CDR2 SVGAGI. V gave up 6 bases and J gave up 7 bases; unmatched junction bases: 6. The CDR3 DNA reads TGTGCCAGCAGCAGGGACAGGGGGCGTAGCGGGGAGCTGTTTTTT. Protein: CASSRDRGRSGELFF.

This clone was found once. The chain links TRBV29-1 to TRBJ1-1; 8 nucleotides match TRBD1. CDR1 is SQVTM, CDR2 ANQGSEA, per germline. The CDR3 contains 13 residues. J was trimmed by 1 base and V by 7 bases; bases with no gene match: 5. The CDR3 here is CSGGTGGNTEAFF. The DNA for the CDR3 is TGCAGCGGGGGGACAGGTGGGAACACTGAAGCTTTCTTT.

The chain employs TRBV19 and TRBJ1-3; tentatively, D is TRBD1 (5 bases). V was trimmed by 3 bases and J by 0 bases, leaving 12 bases between them. Germline-derived CDR1 and CDR2 are LNHDA and SQIVND (reference sequence). The CDR3 is 16 amino acids. The CDR3 protein is CASSIDSVVSGNTIYF. Written as DNA, the CDR3 is TGTGCCAGTAGTATTGACAGCGTAGTCTCTGGAAACACCATATATTTT.

This clone has just a few counts. The chain is built from TRBV5-5 and TRBJ1-1; D unclear. This CDR3 has 13 amino acids. V lost 1 base and J 6 bases, leaving 10 bases between the germline ends. CDR1 is SGHKS and CDR2 is YYEKEE in the germline V gene (reference sequence). CDR3 sequence reads: CASSLMGSAEAFF. Written as DNA, the CDR3 is TGTGCCAGCAGCTTGATGGGCTCCGCTGAAGCTTTCTTT.

The chain joins TRBV2 to TRBJ2-5, with 8 bases aligning to TRBD2. CDR3 length: 15 amino acids. Germline V CDR1 and CDR2: SNHLY, FYNNEI. The trim removed 4 bases at V and 1 base at J, leaving 5 bases unmatched. This chain's CDR3 is CASSGGSGVQETQYF. CDR3 sequence (DNA): TGTGCCAGCAGTGGGGGTAGCGGGGTCCAAGAGACCCAGTACTTC.

The chain recombines TRBV4-1 with TRBJ2-4; a weak D match, TRBD2 (6 bases). This CDR3 contains 15 residues. V lost 3 bases and J 3 bases, leaving 12 bases between the germline ends. Germline CDR1 MGHRA, CDR2 YSYEKL. The CDR3 reads CASSQEGVGKNIQYF. The CDR3 DNA sequence: TGCGCCAGCAGCCAGGAGGGAGTTGGCAAAAACATTCAGTACTTC.

The gene calls are TRBV5-1 and TRBJ2-5, with 8 nucleotides matching TRBD1. The CDR3 has 15 amino acids. The germline gives CDR1 SGHRS, CDR2 YFSETQ. The ends lost 4 bases at V and 5 bases at J; junction bases unmatched: 10. CDR3 residues: CASSSTDRAVETQYF. CDR3 DNA sequence: TGCGCCAGCAGCAGCACGGACAGGGCCGTGGAGACCCAGTACTTC.

V and J are TRBV7-3 and TRBJ2-2; 8 bases are a match to TRBD1. The V gene end was trimmed by 5 bases and the J gene end by 4 bases; junction bases not matched to a gene: 3. This CDR3 is 14 amino acids long. CDR1 is SGHTA, CDR2 FQGTGA, per germline. CDR3 sequence: CASSLTGGTGELFF. CDR3 DNA sequence: TGTGCCAGCAGCCTCACAGGGGGCACCGGGGAGCTGTTTTTT.

As concerns this clone: Relative to the germline gene, one junction end is altered; a read error may explain this. This chain connects TRBV12-5 to TRBJ2-2, with 8 bases matching TRBD1. This CDR3 is built from 15 residues. Germline V lookup: CDR1 LGHNT, CDR2 FRNRAP. The CDR3 loop reads CASGLWTGNTRELFF. In nucleotides, the CDR3 is TGTGCTAGTGGTTTGTGGACAGGGAACACCAGGGAGCTGTTTTTT.

The J gene is TRBJ1-5, the V gene TRBV7-2; D is unresolved. The CDR3 length is 17 residues. V lost 4 bases and J 0 bases, leaving 16 bases between the germline ends. Germline V CDR1 and CDR2: SGHTA, FQGNSA. This CDR3 reads CASSWEGAPYSNQPQHF. CDR3 DNA: TGTGCCAGCAGCTGGGAGGGAGCGCCGTATAGCAATCAGCCCCAGCATTTT.

This chain uses TRBV7-9 with TRBJ1-1; no reliable D call. The CDR3 loop spans 15 amino acids. The germline V and J ends were trimmed by 0 bases and 1 base, with 9 bases remaining between them. Germline V gene sequence: CDR1 SEHNR, CDR2 FQNEAQ (reference sequence). CDR3 loop: CASSLALAENTEAFF. DNA for the CDR3: TGTGCCAGCAGCTTAGCGTTGGCGGAGAACACTGAAGCTTTCTTT.

V gene TRBV9 combines with J gene TRBJ1-5; D perhaps matches TRBD1 (5 bases). The germline CDR1 and CDR2 sequences are SGDLS and YYNGEE. Trimming pared 1 base from V and 0 bases from J, leaving 26 bases between. CDR3 length: 21 amino acids. Here the CDR3 DNA reads TGTGCCAGCAGCGTAACAACAGGTCAAACCAATTCCATTTATAGCAATCAGCCCCAGCATTTT. This encodes CASSVTTGQTNSIYSNQPQHF. Filled out from reference TRBV9 and TRBJ1-5, the complete variable domain reads DSGVTQTPKHLITATGQRVTLRCSPRSGDLSVYWYQQSLDQGLQFLIQYYNGEERAKGNILERFSAQQFPDLHSELNLSSLELGDSALYFCASSVTTGQTNSIYSNQPQHFGDGTRLSIL.

The rearrangement joins TRBV9 to TRBJ2-5; 12 nucleotides match TRBD2. The CDR3 covers 16 residues. With V trimmed by 4 bases and J by 2 bases, 6 bases remained unmatched. Looked up from germline, CDR1 is SGDLS and CDR2 is YYNGEE. This chain's CDR3 is CASSSRLAGVQETQYF. The CDR3 nucleotides read TGTGCCAGCAGCTCAAGACTAGCGGGGGTGCAAGAGACCCAGTACTTC.

The chain employs TRBV5-6 and TRBJ1-6; D possibly corresponds to TRBD1 (6 bases). The CDR3 is made up of 16 amino acids. V lost 4 bases to trimming and J lost 0 bases, with 11 bases between them. Germline values: CDR1 SGHDT, CDR2 YYEEEE. The DNA for the CDR3 is TGTGCCAGCAGCCCGAGGGGGAGCTCCTATAATTCACCCCTCCACTTT. Translated, it gives CASSPRGSSYNSPLHF.

This clone was seen only a few times. The chain joins TRBV19 to TRBJ2-1; D is uncertain. The CDR3 length is 17 residues. Deletions cut 9 bases from V and 0 bases from J, with 21 bases between. The germline V gene has CDR1 LNHDA and CDR2 SQIVND (reference sequence). Written as DNA, the CDR3 is TGTGCCAGCCAGTCTTATCGCCATCCCATCTCCTACAATGAGCAGTTCTTC. Its protein product is CASQSYRHPISYNEQFF.

The rearrangement uses TRBV5-8 and TRBJ1-1; D is undetermined. Trimming left V 3 bases short and J 4 bases short, with 10 bases between. The germline CDR1 and CDR2 sequences are SGHTS and YDEGEE. The length of the CDR3 is 13 residues. The CDR3 region has the DNA TGTGCCAGCAGCTCACGGGGATTCACTGAAGCTTTCTTT. It codes for CASSSRGFTEAFF.